This record looks at one T cell receptor beta chain sequence and its context. The antigen is unknown. Anti-CD3/anti-CD28 beads served as a nonspecific positive control stimulus. Sorting selected CD4+ T cells upregulating both CD40 ligand and CD69. For at least 4 years, plasma HIV-1 RNA was undetectable (<50 copies/mL). The entry originates in a study of persistence of HIV-infected CD4 T cells. Across the study: Suppressive ART had lasted a median of roughly 8 years. Anti-CD3/anti-CD28 stimulation activated a higher proportion of cells than antigen stimulation, with lower memory fraction. Study-wide results and caveats: CMV- and Gag-responding cells had lower TCRbeta richness than CD3/CD28-responding cells.

The libraries were made with immunoSEQ version 4 in survey mode. Clones were sequenced by immunoSEQ multiplex PCR, and TCRdb holds only the in-frame ones, with some missing. The sample lists 45,000 or so clones; 88% were seen once. The CDR3 consists of 15 residues. Germline CDR1 and CDR2: SGHRS and YFSETQ. Trimming removed 4 bases from V and 2 bases from J; junction bases left unmatched: 3. The receptor was isolated from an adult woman with HIV who was CMV-seropositive. The chain is built from TRBV5-1 and TRBJ2-5; 12 bases agree with TRBD2. Sample: CD4+ T cells sorted from PBMCs after roughly 18-hour stimulation, taken from a patient who received antiretroviral therapy. The CDR3 DNA is TGCGCCAGCAGCGTGGGACTAGCGGGTCAAGAGACCCAGTACTTC. This encodes CASSVGLAGQETQYF.